The entry below gives a single T cell receptor beta chain sequence along with its context. Triplicate sorts, a few hundred thousand cells apiece, were made for each CD8+ T cell subset. Cells classed as naive CD8+ T cells were CD45RO-CCR7+CD27+CD95-. The CDR3 extends over 17 amino acids. Germline loops: CDR1 MNHNY, CDR2 SVGAGI (reference sequence). The TRB libraries of cDNA were built by UMI-labeled 5' RACE. TCRdb reworked the 5' RACE reads into one entry per CDR3 protein, no DNA. The sample yields approximately 66,000 distinct CDR3 sequences, of which the top ten take up approximately 1.5%. The data originate from a study of CXCR3-negative and CXCR3-positive naive CD8 T cells.

The TCR originated in a human donor in good health. Some clones in this sample may be carry-over from other donors' samples. Input material: naive CXCR3- CD8+ T cells from blood. The subset here: CD45RO-CCR7+CD27+CD95- naive CD8+ T cells lacking CXCR3 (TNR3-). V and J are TRBV6-6 and TRBJ2-6. The CDR3 protein is CASSYSTRPSGANVLTF.